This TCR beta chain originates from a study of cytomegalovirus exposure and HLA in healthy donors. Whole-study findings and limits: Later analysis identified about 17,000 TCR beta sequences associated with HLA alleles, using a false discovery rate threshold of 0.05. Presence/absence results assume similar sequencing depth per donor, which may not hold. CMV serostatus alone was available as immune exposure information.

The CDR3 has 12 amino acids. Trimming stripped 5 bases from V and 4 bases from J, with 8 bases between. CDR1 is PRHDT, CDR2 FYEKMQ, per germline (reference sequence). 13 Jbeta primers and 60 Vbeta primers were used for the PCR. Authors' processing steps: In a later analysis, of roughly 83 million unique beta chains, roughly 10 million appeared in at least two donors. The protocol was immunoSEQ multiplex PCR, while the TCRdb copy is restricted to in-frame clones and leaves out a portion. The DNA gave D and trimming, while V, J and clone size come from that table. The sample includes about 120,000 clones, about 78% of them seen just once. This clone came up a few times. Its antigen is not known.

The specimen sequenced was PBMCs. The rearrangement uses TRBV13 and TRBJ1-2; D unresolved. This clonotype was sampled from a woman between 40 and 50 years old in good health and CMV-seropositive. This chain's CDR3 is CASSPRVYGYTF. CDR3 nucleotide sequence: TGTGCCAGCAGCCCTCGGGTCTATGGCTACACCTTC.